This T cell receptor beta chain was recovered during a study of T-cell reconstitution after alpha-beta-depleted transplantation in children. Study-level findings and limits: Newly generated T cells supplied most T-cell counts and diversity one year post-transplant. Recipient T cells and thymic progenitors that survived gave rise to the high TCRbeta diversity observed at day 60 in some patients. In patients about two months after transplant, alpha-beta T cells reportedly arose from several hundred expanded graft clones.

The library targeted TCRbeta and was prepared with unique molecular identifiers. TCRdb re-derived calls from the PCR reads in MiXCR, one entry per CDR3 protein. The sample yields 200,000 to 250,000 distinct CDR3 sequences, roughly 23% seen once. There are many counts of this clonotype. No antigen is known for it. This TCR was recovered from a girl aged 2-15 years with Fanconi anemia, due to receive a stem cell transplant. Here the sequenced sample was PBMCs, taken before TCRalphabeta/CD19-depleted stem cell transplant.

The CDR3 spells CASSWHRGELFF. The CDR3 DNA reads TGTGCCAGCAGTTGGCATCGAGGGGAGCTGTTTTTT. This sequence joins TRBV27 and TRBJ2-2; D not certain. The V end was cut by 4 bases, the J end by 8 bases, with 8 bases between. There are 12 residues in the CDR3. Germline V lookup: CDR1 MNHEY, CDR2 SMNVEV (reference sequence).